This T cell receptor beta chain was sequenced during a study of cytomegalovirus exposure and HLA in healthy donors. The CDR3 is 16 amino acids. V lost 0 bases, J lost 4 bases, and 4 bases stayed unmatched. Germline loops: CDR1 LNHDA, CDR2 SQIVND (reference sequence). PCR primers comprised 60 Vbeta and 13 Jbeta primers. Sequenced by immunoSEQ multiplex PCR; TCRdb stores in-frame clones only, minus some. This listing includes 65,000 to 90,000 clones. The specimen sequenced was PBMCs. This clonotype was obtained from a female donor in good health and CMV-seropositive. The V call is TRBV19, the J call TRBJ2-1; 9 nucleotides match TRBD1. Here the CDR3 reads CASSIERTGAYNEQFF. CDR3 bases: TGTGCCAGTAGTATAGAGCGGACAGGGGCTTACAATGAGCAGTTCTTC.